The rows below give T cell receptor beta chains drawn from one sample of a study of CD8 T cells in ankylosing spondylitis. TCRdb re-called the 5' RACE reads through MiXCR, storing one row per CDR3 protein. The data hold about 540,000 distinct CDR3 sequences, with roughly 13% observed a single time. Input material: blood, either unsorted or a sorted T cell fraction (not recorded which). Every receptor here comes from a male donor with ankylosing spondylitis. Both conserved end residues are part of each CDR3. A D gene is named only where the DNA matches it firmly. The size entry is marked missing in some rows and otherwise reads once, few, many or a size class.

length: 14
D: -
V: TRBV5-1
J: TRBJ2-1
size: -
DNA: TGCGCCAGCAGCATCGGGACCTCCTACAATGAGCAGTTCTTC
CDR3: CASSIGTSYNEQFF

length: 15
D: TRBD1
V: TRBV5-5
J: TRBJ1-3
size: -
DNA: TGTGCCAGCAGTCAGGACAGGGGGCAGGGAAACACCATATATTTT
CDR3: CASSQDRGQGNTIYF

length: 14
D: -
V: TRBV5-1
J: TRBJ2-2
size: many
DNA: TGCGCCAGCAGCTGGGACCCGGAGACCGGGGAGCTGTTTTTT
CDR3: CASSWDPETGELFF

length: 16
D: -
V: TRBV12-3/TRBV12-4
J: TRBJ2-3
size: many
DNA: TGTGCCAGCAGTGCGACTAGACACCCTAGCACAGATACGCAGTATTTT
CDR3: CASSATRHPSTDTQYF

length: 17
D: TRBD1
V: TRBV29-1
J: TRBJ2-5
size: many
DNA: TGCAGCGTTGAAGGTGGACAGGGTACATTTCTCCTAGAGACCCAGTACTTC
CDR3: CSVEGGQGTFLLETQYF

length: 15
D: -
V: TRBV5-1
J: TRBJ2-2
size: many
DNA: TGCGCCAGCACCTGGGGTCCAGGAACCACCGGGGAGCTGTTTTTT
CDR3: CASTWGPGTTGELFF

length: 17
D: TRBD2
V: TRBV4-1
J: TRBJ2-5
size: few
DNA: TGCATCAGCAGCCTTCCGGGGAGCGGGAGGCACCAAGAGACCCAGTACTTC
CDR3: CISSLPGSGRHQETQYF

length: 16
D: -
V: TRBV9
J: TRBJ2-2
size: many
DNA: TGTGCCAGCAGCACAAAGGCTTCCGGGGACACCGGGGAGCTGTTTTTT
CDR3: CASSTKASGDTGELFF

length: 13
D: TRBD1
V: TRBV10-3
J: TRBJ2-5
size: -
DNA: TGTGCCATAGGACAGGGGATGGGAGAGACCCAGTACTTC
CDR3: CAIGQGMGETQYF

length: 17
D: -
V: TRBV6-2/TRBV6-3
J: TRBJ2-7
size: -
DNA: TGTGCCAGCAGTTACGGGGGTAAGGGCGCTCGCTCCTACGAGCAGTACTTC
CDR3: CASSYGGKGARSYEQYF

length: 13
D: -
V: TRBV7-9
J: TRBJ2-2
size: few
DNA: TGTGCCAGCAGCTTATATGAGACCGGGGAGCTGTTTTTT
CDR3: CASSLYETGELFF

length: 15
D: -
V: TRBV5-1
J: TRBJ2-5
size: many
DNA: TGCGCCAGCAGCCCGGGACACTGGACGGAAGAGACCCAGTACTTC
CDR3: CASSPGHWTEETQYF

length: 14
D: -
V: TRBV12-3/TRBV12-4
J: TRBJ2-7
size: many
DNA: TGTGCCAGCAGCTCCAACAGGGTATGGTACGAGCAGTACTTC
CDR3: CASSSNRVWYEQYF

length: 15
D: -
V: TRBV5-1
J: TRBJ2-1
size: few
DNA: TGCGCCAGCAGCTTCGCACTTTTGGGTTACAATGAGCAGTTCTTC
CDR3: CASSFALLGYNEQFF

length: 14
D: TRBD2
V: TRBV5-1
J: TRBJ2-5
size: many
DNA: TGCGCCAGCGGGTATAGCGGGACGGGAGAGACCCAGTACTTC
CDR3: CASGYSGTGETQYF

length: 11
D: -
V: TRBV20-1
J: TRBJ2-3
size: -
DNA: TGCAGTGCTAGTGGGGTGGATACGCAGTATTTT
CDR3: CSASGVDTQYF

length: 12
D: -
V: TRBV7-2
J: TRBJ2-3
size: many
DNA: TGTGCCAGCAGCCTTCTAAGACATACGCAGTATTTT
CDR3: CASSLLRHTQYF

length: 14
D: -
V: TRBV12-3/TRBV12-4
J: TRBJ2-3
size: few
DNA: TGTGCCAGCAGCCTAGACTCGGTTGACGATACGCAGTATTTT
CDR3: CASSLDSVDDTQYF

length: 14
D: TRBD1
V: TRBV27
J: TRBJ1-2
size: many
DNA: TGTGCCAGCAGCCGGACAGGGTTCGACTATGGCTACACCTTC
CDR3: CASSRTGFDYGYTF

length: 16
D: TRBD2
V: TRBV4-2
J: TRBJ2-1
size: few
DNA: TGTGCCAGCAGCCAAGAGGTGGGGGGGATCACTGATGAGCAGTTCTTC
CDR3: CASSQEVGGITDEQFF

length: 14
D: TRBD1
V: TRBV5-1
J: TRBJ1-2
size: few
DNA: TGCGCCAGCAGCTTTTTAGGGGGCGACTATGGCTACACCTTC
CDR3: CASSFLGGDYGYTF

length: 14
D: TRBD1
V: TRBV18
J: TRBJ1-5
size: many
DNA: TGTGCCAGCCAATTGGACAGGGGAAGTCAGCCCCAGCATTTT
CDR3: CASQLDRGSQPQHF

length: 15
D: TRBD2
V: TRBV7-6
J: TRBJ2-1
size: -
DNA: TGTTCCAGCAGCCCAGGGACTAGCTCGGGGGCTGAGCAGTTCTTC
CDR3: CSSSPGTSSGAEQFF

length: 14
D: -
V: TRBV12-3/TRBV12-4
J: TRBJ1-1
size: -
DNA: TGTGCCAGCGGAACGCATGGAAAGAACACTGAAGCTTTCTTT
CDR3: CASGTHGKNTEAFF

length: 13
D: -
V: TRBV6-2/TRBV6-3
J: TRBJ1-2
size: -
DNA: TGTGCCAGCAGCCCGGACAGACTCTATGGCTACACCTTC
CDR3: CASSPDRLYGYTF

length: 18
D: TRBD2
V: TRBV11-2
J: TRBJ2-1
size: -
DNA: TGTGCCAGCAGCTTAGATTCTGTCTGGACTAGCGACTACAATGAGCAGTTCTTC
CDR3: CASSLDSVWTSDYNEQFF

length: 14
D: -
V: TRBV5-1
J: TRBJ1-4
size: many
DNA: TGCGCCAGCAGCTCGAGGGGGGGTGGTGAAAAACTGTTTTTT
CDR3: CASSSRGGGEKLFF

length: 15
D: -
V: TRBV14
J: TRBJ1-4
size: -
DNA: TGTGCCAGCAGACGAGACCGGCCCTTTAATGAAAAACTGTTTTTT
CDR3: CASRRDRPFNEKLFF

length: 15
D: TRBD2
V: TRBV5-1
J: TRBJ2-1
size: -
DNA: TGCGCCAGCCACCCCCCCCTAGCGGGAGGCAATGAGCAGTTCTTC
CDR3: CASHPPLAGGNEQFF

length: 15
D: TRBD2
V: TRBV29-1
J: TRBJ2-3
size: few
DNA: TGCAGCGTTGAAGAGGGGACTAGCGGGGGAGATACGCAGTATTTT
CDR3: CSVEEGTSGGDTQYF

length: 15
D: -
V: TRBV5-1
J: TRBJ1-1
size: -
DNA: TGCGCCAGCCACCTTGGAGGCGGTGAAATGACTGAAGCTTTCTTT
CDR3: CASHLGGGEMTEAFF

length: 15
D: TRBD1
V: TRBV7-9
J: TRBJ1-3
size: few
DNA: TGTGCCAGCAGCTTCAAGGGACAGAGTGCAAACACCATATATTTT
CDR3: CASSFKGQSANTIYF

length: 15
D: TRBD1
V: TRBV5-6
J: TRBJ1-1
size: few
DNA: TGTGCCAGCAGCCGGGACGGACAGGGGAACACTGAAGCTTTCTTT
CDR3: CASSRDGQGNTEAFF

length: 12
D: -
V: TRBV5-6
J: TRBJ1-2
size: -
DNA: TGTGCCAGCAGCGGCGGGCCTTATGGCTACACCTTC
CDR3: CASSGGPYGYTF

length: 13
D: -
V: TRBV20-1
J: TRBJ1-1
size: few
DNA: TGCAGTACTTACGACGGCCCGAACACTGAAGCTTTCTTT
CDR3: CSTYDGPNTEAFF

length: 14
D: -
V: TRBV3-1
J: TRBJ2-7
size: -
DNA: TGTGCCAGCAGCCGGCTCTGGGCAGTCTACGAGCAGTACTTC
CDR3: CASSRLWAVYEQYF

length: 12
D: -
V: TRBV29-1
J: TRBJ1-1
size: few
DNA: TGCAGCTCCCAAGGGTGGATGACTGAAGCTTTCTTT
CDR3: CSSQGWMTEAFF

length: 14
D: -
V: TRBV5-6
J: TRBJ1-2
size: -
DNA: TGTGCCAGCAGCCCCGCGAGGAATAACTATGGCTACACCTTC
CDR3: CASSPARNNYGYTF

length: 13
D: -
V: TRBV20-1
J: TRBJ1-4
size: few
DNA: TGCAGTGTCCCGACAGAGTTTAATGAAAAACTGTTTTTT
CDR3: CSVPTEFNEKLFF

length: 14
D: -
V: TRBV5-6
J: TRBJ2-1
size: -
DNA: TGTGCCAGCAGCGCCGGGGGAGGAGGCAATGAGCAGTTCTTC
CDR3: CASSAGGGGNEQFF

length: 15
D: TRBD2
V: TRBV7-6
J: TRBJ2-1
size: few
DNA: TGTGCCAGCAGCCCACCCAGCGGGAGGTCTAATGAGCAGTTCTTC
CDR3: CASSPPSGRSNEQFF

length: 16
D: -
V: TRBV12-3/TRBV12-4
J: TRBJ1-1
size: -
DNA: TGTGCCAGCATCCAAGTCGAGGGAGTGTGGAACACTGAAGCTTTCTTT
CDR3: CASIQVEGVWNTEAFF

length: 14
D: TRBD2
V: TRBV12-3/TRBV12-4
J: TRBJ2-5
size: -
DNA: TGTGCCAGCGGGAAGGCGGGAGGGCTGGAGACCCAGTACTTC
CDR3: CASGKAGGLETQYF

length: 17
D: -
V: TRBV4-1
J: TRBJ2-5
size: few
DNA: TGCGCCAGCAGCCCAGTGGGGGTAGCGGTAAACCAAGAGACCCAGTACTTC
CDR3: CASSPVGVAVNQETQYF

length: 14
D: -
V: TRBV11-2
J: TRBJ2-5
size: -
DNA: TGTGCCAGCAGCTTAGATCTTGACCCCCCCACCCAGTACTTC
CDR3: CASSLDLDPPTQYF

length: 14
D: -
V: TRBV5-1
J: TRBJ1-1
size: -
DNA: TGCGCCAGCAGCTTGGGGACCATCGGCACTGAAGCTTTCTTT
CDR3: CASSLGTIGTEAFF

length: 15
D: -
V: TRBV7-9
J: TRBJ2-7
size: -
DNA: TGTGCCAGCAGCTTAGCGTCGTCGGGTCTCCACGAGCAGTACTTC
CDR3: CASSLASSGLHEQYF

length: 16
D: TRBD2
V: TRBV20-1
J: TRBJ2-1
size: -
DNA: TGCAGTGCTAGAGATCCCTGGACTAGCGGCTACAATGAGCAGTTCTTC
CDR3: CSARDPWTSGYNEQFF

length: 13
D: -
V: TRBV20-1
J: TRBJ1-5
size: many
DNA: TGCAGTGCTAGAGCGTTAGGGAGTTCGCCCCAGCATTTT
CDR3: CSARALGSSPQHF

length: 15
D: -
V: TRBV20-1
J: TRBJ2-1
size: -
DNA: TGCAGTGCCGCGCCATACGGGAGCTCCTACAATGAGCAGTTCTTC
CDR3: CSAAPYGSSYNEQFF

length: 14
D: -
V: TRBV10-3
J: TRBJ1-5
size: few
DNA: TGTGCCATCAGTGCAGCAGGGGTTGGTCAGCCCCAGCATTTT
CDR3: CAISAAGVGQPQHF

length: 14
D: -
V: TRBV7-2
J: TRBJ2-1
size: few
DNA: TGTGCCAGCAGCCCTTCGAGGGGCGACAATGAGCAGTTCTTC
CDR3: CASSPSRGDNEQFF

length: 15
D: TRBD2
V: TRBV20-1
J: TRBJ2-1
size: -
DNA: TGCAGTGCTCCGTCCGCTAGCGGGATAGAAAATGAGCAGTTCTTC
CDR3: CSAPSASGIENEQFF

length: 14
D: -
V: TRBV15
J: TRBJ1-6
size: few
DNA: TGTGCCACCAGCAGAGATCCCGGGGTCTCGCCCCTCCACTTT
CDR3: CATSRDPGVSPLHF